The next 5 T cell receptor beta chains were all read from a single sample in a study of beta chain features in type 1 diabetes. The investigators reverse transcribed all of the isolated RNA, so they sequenced expressed TCRB transcripts. TCRdb's copy holds only in-frame clones and misses some; the assay was immunoSEQ multiplex PCR. This sample has 810,000 or so clones, with 15% to 20% found just once. Sequencing was carried out using naive CD4+ T cells from blood. Every receptor here comes from a young woman in good health.

The chain carries TRBV7-8 and TRBJ1-2; no definite D call. This CDR3 region has 13 residues. Per germline, CDR1 SGHVS and CDR2 FQNEAQ. The ends were cut back, 5 bases at V and 3 bases at J, with 10 bases in the middle. The CDR3 DNA sequence: TGTGCCAGCAGCCCGGAGGTTGACTATGGCTACACCTTC. Translation: CASSPEVDYGYTF.

This clone has more than one count but fewer than ten. The genes are TRBV28 and TRBJ1-2, with D tentatively TRBD1 (5 bases). Germline V gives CDR1 MDHEN, CDR2 SYDVKM. CDR3 size: 13 residues. The V end was cut by 5 bases, the J end by 3 bases, with 10 bases between. Here the CDR3 DNA reads TGTGCCAGCAGTGCCGGGGGATACTATGGCTACACCTTC. This sequence encodes CASSAGGYYGYTF.

A few counts support this clone. The rearrangement uses TRBV9 and TRBJ2-1, with 9 bases fitting TRBD2. Germline trimming cut 4 bases from V and 7 bases from J; bases unmatched to any gene: 3. Per germline, CDR1 SGDLS and CDR2 YYNGEE. The CDR3 spans 13 residues. For the CDR3, the DNA is TGTGCCAGCAGCCTAGCGGGACAAAATGAGCAGTTCTTC. The encoded protein is CASSLAGQNEQFF.

Comment on this clone: Other DNA variants within this sample encode the same CDR3. The chain is built from TRBV29-1 and TRBJ2-5; weak D call: TRBD1 (6 bases). Trimming stripped 6 bases from V and 4 bases from J, with 12 bases between. The CDR3 totals 12 residues. Germline loops: CDR1 SQVTM, CDR2 ANQGSEA. The CDR3 DNA reads as TGCAGCGTAGCACAGGGCGGAGAGACCCAGTACTTC. Amino acids: CSVAQGGETQYF.

This clone was counted between two and nine times. The V gene is TRBV7-2, the J gene TRBJ1-1; no definite D call. Germline values: CDR1 SGHTA, CDR2 FQGNSA. Trimming removed 3 bases from V and 0 bases from J, with 5 bases in between. The CDR3 runs 13 residues. The CDR3, as DNA: TGTGCCAGCAGCTTCAACGTGAACACTGAAGCTTTCTTT. This gives the protein CASSFNVNTEAFF. Combining the CDR3 with reference TRBV7-2 and TRBJ1-1 gives the whole variable domain GAGVSQSPSNKVTEKGKDVELRCDPISGHTALYWYRQSLGQGLEFLIYFQGNSAPDKSGLPSDRFSAERTGGSVSTLTIQRTQQEDSAVYLCASSFNVNTEAFFGQGTRLTVV.